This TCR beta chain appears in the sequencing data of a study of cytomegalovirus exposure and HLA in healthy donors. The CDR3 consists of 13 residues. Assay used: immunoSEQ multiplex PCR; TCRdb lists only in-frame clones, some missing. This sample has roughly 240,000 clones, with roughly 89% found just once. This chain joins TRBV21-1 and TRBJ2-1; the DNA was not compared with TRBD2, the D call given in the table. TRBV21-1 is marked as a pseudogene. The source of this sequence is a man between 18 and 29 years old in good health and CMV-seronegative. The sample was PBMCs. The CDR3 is CASSNQGSGEQFF. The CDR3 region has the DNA TGTGCCAGCAGCAATCAAGGAAGCGGGGAGCAGTTCTTC.